What follows is one TCR beta chain and its context. As processed by the authors: Using reference gene primer amplification, nucleated cell counts were estimated. TCRdb's table, derived via immunoSEQ multiplex PCR, lists solely in-frame clones and lacks some. That table gives V, J and clone size, and the DNA gave D and trimming. Among approximately 140,000 clones listed, almost 90% were seen once. V lost 2 bases, J lost 3 bases, and 6 bases stayed unmatched. Germline values: CDR1 GTSNPN, CDR2 SVGIG (reference sequence). The CDR3 extends over 15 amino acids. The data originate from a study of blood T cell repertoires in COVID-19. Overall study: Specimens from acute and convalescent COVID-19 originated in the United States, Italy and Spain. The analysed material was cDNA or gDNA that came from T cells, B-cell-depleted T cells, or PBMCs.

This clonotype was obtained from an older woman with acute or convalescent COVID-19. Sequenced input: peripheral blood. This rearrangement joins TRBV30 to TRBJ1-3; TRBD1 matches 8 bases. The CDR3 loop reads CAWSTDRAGGNTIYF. DNA of the CDR3: TGTGCCTGGAGTACGGACAGGGCTGGTGGAAACACCATATATTTT.